These 5 T cell receptor beta chains originate from one sample sequenced in a study of T cell clonotyping in hematopoietic cell transplantation. Time point noted: recipient sample about 28 days before transplant, after cytoreduction. Produced via immunoSEQ multiplex PCR; TCRdb's table is partial and in-frame only. The sample includes around 5,400 clones, approximately 80% of them seen just once. The source was peripheral blood mononuclear cells, collected before stem cell transplant. These receptors were obtained from a woman between 50 and 59 years old with acute myeloid leukemia. Some clones in this sample may be carry-over from other donors' samples.

J is TRBJ2-7 and V is TRBV5-1; 7 positions match TRBD2. Germline lookup yields CDR1 SGHRS and CDR2 YFSETQ. The CDR3 extends over 14 amino acids. V was pared by 0 bases and J by 6 bases, with 6 bases of the junction left unmatched. The CDR3 DNA is TGCGCCAGCAGCTTGGGGACTAGAGAGGGCGAGCAGTACTTC. Its protein product is CASSLGTREGEQYF.

The chain links TRBV9 to TRBJ2-3; 11 bases are shared with TRBD2. J was trimmed by 5 bases and V by 0 bases; bases with no gene match: 2. The CDR3 covers 15 residues. CDR1 and CDR2 (germline): SGDLS, YYNGEE. As DNA, the CDR3 is TGTGCCAGCAGCGTAGGTAGCGGGGGGGGAGATACGCAGTATTTT. This encodes CASSVGSGGGDTQYF.

This clone was picked up one time. CDR3 protein: CAWSSGPGLRYF. CDR3 DNA: TGTGCCTGGAGTTCCGGTCCCGGACTTCGGTACTTC. The gene calls are TRBV30 and TRBJ2-7; possibly TRBD2 for D (5 bases). Germline lookup yields CDR1 GTSNPN and CDR2 SVGIG (reference sequence). V was trimmed by 2 bases and J by 12 bases, leaving 17 bases between them. This CDR3 has 12 amino acids.

There are a few counts of this clone. The chain combines TRBV2 with TRBJ1-1; D ambiguous. The CDR3 is made up of 12 amino acids. Germline V CDR1 and CDR2: SNHLY, FYNNEI. V gave up 5 bases and J gave up 4 bases, with 8 bases separating them. The CDR3 bases are TGTGCCAGCAGTTGGCTGGGCACTGAAGCTTTCTTT. This translates into CASSWLGTEAFF. Full variable domain (rest looked up from reference TRBV2 and TRBJ1-1): EPEVTQTPSHQVTQMGQEVILRCVPISNHLYFYWYRQILGQKVEFLVSFYNNEISEKSEIFDDQFSVERPDGSNFTLKIRSTKLEDSAMYFCASSWLGTEAFFGQGTRLTVV.

V is TRBV9 and J is TRBJ2-7, with TRBD2 matching over 11 bases. Germline V lookup: CDR1 SGDLS, CDR2 YYNGEE. The CDR3 length is 16 residues. V lost 4 bases and J lost 6; bases outside the gene matches: 12. DNA of the CDR3: TGTGCCAGCAGCCCCAGAGATAGCGGGAGGGCCGGCGAGCAGTACTTC. This sequence encodes CASSPRDSGRAGEQYF.